This T cell receptor beta chain originates from a study of blood T cell repertoires in COVID-19. Study-level information: Sites in the United States, Italy and Spain provided acute and convalescent COVID-19 samples.

The CDR3 has 14 amino acids. Between the trimmed V and J ends, which lost 4 bases and 1 base, there was a span of 8 bases. CDR1 is SGHNT, CDR2 YYREEE, per germline (reference sequence). Only in-frame clones appear in the TCRdb table, and some are missing; sequencing was by immunoSEQ multiplex PCR. The repertoire includes about 210,000 clones, roughly 94% of them detected once, and approximately 1.2% sits in the top ten. The sequenced material came from peripheral blood. This receptor was identified in a man between 25 and 39 years old with acute or convalescent COVID-19. The chain couples TRBV5-4 to TRBJ2-2; possible D gene TRBD2, 5 bases. The chain's CDR3 is CASSRTQNTGELFF. The CDR3 nucleotides are TGTGCCAGCAGCCGGACTCAGAACACCGGGGAGCTGTTTTTT.